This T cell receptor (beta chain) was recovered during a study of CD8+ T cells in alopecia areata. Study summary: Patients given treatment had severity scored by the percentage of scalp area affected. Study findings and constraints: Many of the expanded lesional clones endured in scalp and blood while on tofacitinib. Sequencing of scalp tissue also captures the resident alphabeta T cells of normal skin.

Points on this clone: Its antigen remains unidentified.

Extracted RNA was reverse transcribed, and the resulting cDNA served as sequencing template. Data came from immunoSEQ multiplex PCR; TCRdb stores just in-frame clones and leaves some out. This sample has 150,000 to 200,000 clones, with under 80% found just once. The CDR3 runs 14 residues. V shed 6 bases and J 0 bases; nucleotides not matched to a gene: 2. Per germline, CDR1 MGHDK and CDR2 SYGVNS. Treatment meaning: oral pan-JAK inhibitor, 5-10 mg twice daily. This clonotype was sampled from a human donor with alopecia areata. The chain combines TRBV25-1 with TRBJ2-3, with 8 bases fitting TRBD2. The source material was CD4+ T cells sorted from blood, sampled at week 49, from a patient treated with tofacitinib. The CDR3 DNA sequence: TGTGCCAGCAGCCGGGGGGGCAGCACAGATACGCAGTATTTT. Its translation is CASSRGGSTDTQYF.